This T cell receptor (beta chain) is from a study of T-cell reconstitution after alpha-beta-depleted transplantation in children. Overall study findings and caveats: Several hundred expanded graft clones reportedly were the source of alpha-beta T cells about two months after transplant. Diversity and T-cell counts at one year after transplant derived mostly from new T cells.

Germline V gene data show CDR1 as SGHVS and CDR2 as FQNEAQ. This CDR3 is 17 amino acids long. V shed 0 bases and J 2 bases; nucleotides not matched to a gene: 3. Unique molecular identifiers were built into the TCRbeta library. One entry per CDR3 protein, called by TCRdb with MiXCR from the PCR reads. The sample records hundreds of thousands of distinct CDR3 sequences, 15% to 20% being singletons. This clonotype was detected only a few times. What it binds is not known. Sequencing was performed on PBMCs, mostly from graft donor cells, taken 360 days after TCRalphabeta/CD19-depleted stem cell transplant. The chain has TRBV7-8 and TRBJ2-2; 10 bases are shared with TRBD2. The sequence derives from a boy younger than two who had a stem cell transplant for Wiskott-Aldrich syndrome, so the T cells may come from the graft donor. The CDR3 coding sequence is TGTGCCAGCAGCTTAGCCCCTAGCGGGAGAAACACCGGGGAGCTGTTTTTT. Translation: CASSLAPSGRNTGELFF.